These T cell receptor beta chains were read from a single sample in a study of OX40 agonist ivuxolimab in advanced cancers. Some clones are missing from TCRdb's copy, which holds only in-frame ones; the method was immunoSEQ multiplex PCR. The data contain approximately 17,000 clones, about two thirds of them singletons. The sequences come from CD4+ or CD8+ T cells sorted from blood, collected in a trial of the OX40 agonist ivuxolimab. These TCRs come from an adult with an advanced solid tumor such as melanoma, head and neck, liver or kidney cancer. Each CDR3 is given with its conserved first and last residue. A D gene is named only where the DNA matches it firmly. Some rows mark clone size as missing; the rest say once, few, many or name a class of expanded clone.

size	V	J	D	DNA	CDR3
.	TRBV4-1	TRBJ1-3	.	TGCGCCAGCAGCCAGAATTCCGGGCCTGGAAACACCATATATTTT	CASSQNSGPGNTIYF
few	TRBV5-4	TRBJ2-7	.	TGTGCCAGCAGCACGGGGATCTCCTACGAGCAGTACTTC	CASSTGISYEQYF
.	TRBV28	TRBJ2-7	.	TGTGCCAGCAGCCTTGGGGTGACAGGCGTCTCCTACGAGCAGTACTTC	CASSLGVTGVSYEQYF
.	TRBV2	TRBJ1-5	TRBD1	TGTGCCAGCAGCCTTAACAGGGGGTGGCAGCCCCAGCATTTT	CASSLNRGWQPQHF
.	TRBV11-2	TRBJ2-7	TRBD2	TGTGCCAGCAGCTCCGAGTTACTAGCGGGACCCTACGAGCAGTACTTC	CASSSELLAGPYEQYF
.	TRBV27	TRBJ1-5	.	TGTGCCAGCAGTTTCTCAAACAATCAGCCCCAGCATTTT	CASSFSNNQPQHF
.	TRBV28	TRBJ2-5	.	TGTGCCAGCAGTTTTCAGGGTGTAGAGACCCAGTACTTC	CASSFQGVETQYF
.	TRBV6-9	TRBJ1-1	TRBD1	TGTGCCAGCTCTCACAGGGGAGGGTCGAACACTGAAGCTTTCTTT	CASSHRGGSNTEAFF
.	TRBV27	TRBJ2-5	TRBD1	TGTGCCAGCAGTCTGACCGGGACAGGGGATTTGGAGACCCAGTACTTC	CASSLTGTGDLETQYF
.	TRBV27	TRBJ2-1	TRBD2	TGTGCCAGCAGTATAAACTCCGGGACTAGCGGGAGTCTCGCCTACAATGAGCAGTTCTTC	CASSINSGTSGSLAYNEQFF
.	TRBV28	TRBJ1-1	.	TGTGCCAGCAGTTTATTGACCGACCCGAACACTGAAGCTTTCTTT	CASSLLTDPNTEAFF
once	TRBV4-3	TRBJ1-4	.	TGCGCCAGCAGCCCACAAAAGACCGGGAATGAAAAACTGTTTTTT	CASSPQKTGNEKLFF
few	TRBV4-3	TRBJ2-7	.	TGCGCCAGCAGCCAAGAGCGGGACGTCTCCTACGAGCAGTACTTC	CASSQERDVSYEQYF
.	TRBV11-3	TRBJ2-7	.	TGTGCCAGCAGCTCTCCGGGCTACGAGCAGTACTTC	CASSSPGYEQYF
.	TRBV28	TRBJ1-1	TRBD1	TGTGCCAGCGACCAGGGGGCGCAGAACACTGAAGCTTTCTTT	CASDQGAQNTEAFF
.	TRBV28	TRBJ1-1	TRBD1	TGTGCCAGCAGACACAGGGGAGACACTGAAGCTTTCTTT	CASRHRGDTEAFF
once	TRBV11-2	TRBJ1-3	.	TGTGCCAGCAGCTCCCCGTCAGGGATTGGAAACACCATATATTTT	CASSSPSGIGNTIYF
.	TRBV29-1	TRBJ2-7	.	TGCAGCGTTACCCCTCAAGGGTTCGAGCAGTACTTC	CSVTPQGFEQYF
.	TRBV7-7	TRBJ1-3	TRBD1	TGTGCCAGCAGTCCGACAGGGGACGGAAACACCATATATTTT	CASSPTGDGNTIYF
.	TRBV11-2	TRBJ1-2	.	TGTGCCAGCAGCTTAGGAACTTTGGGAGGCTACACCTTC	CASSLGTLGGYTF
.	TRBV27	TRBJ2-7	TRBD2	TGTGCCAGCAGCTCTAGCGGGAGGGCCATCGAGCAGTACTTC	CASSSSGRAIEQYF
.	TRBV6-1	TRBJ1-5	.	TGTGCCAGCAGTTCTAGTTCAGGGTTCGCTCAGCCCCAGCATTTT	CASSSSSGFAQPQHF
.	TRBV6-1	TRBJ2-1	.	TGTGCCAGCAGTGAAGTAGCGGCGCCCTCCTACAATGAGCAGTTCTTC	CASSEVAAPSYNEQFF
.	TRBV5-4	TRBJ2-3	.	TGTGCCAGCAGCTTGACGGGGGCTTTAGATACGCAGTATTTT	CASSLTGALDTQYF
few	TRBV28	TRBJ1-2	.	TGTGCCAGCACCCCACTACACAGATCTAACTATGGCTACACCTTC	CASTPLHRSNYGYTF
.	TRBV11-2	TRBJ2-5	.	TGTGCCAGCAGCCAAGACCCGGACCAAGAGACCCAGTACTTC	CASSQDPDQETQYF
.	TRBV4-2	TRBJ2-2	.	TGTGCCAGCAGCCAAGGAGAGACCACCGGGGAGCTGTTTTTT	CASSQGETTGELFF
.	TRBV12-5	TRBJ1-5	.	TGTGCTAGTGATTTGGTAGCAGGGAAGAGCAATCAGCCCCAGCATTTT	CASDLVAGKSNQPQHF
medium-sized	TRBV10-3	TRBJ1-2	.	TGTGCCATCAGTGACGAATTGGGGGGCAGGTATGGCTACACCTTC	CAISDELGGRYGYTF
.	TRBV30	TRBJ2-5	.	TGTGCCTGGAGACCCGTGGGGACGTATGACGAGACCCAGTACTTC	CAWRPVGTYDETQYF
.	TRBV28	TRBJ1-2	.	TGTGCCAGCAGTAGAACCGTAGGAGATGGCTACACCTTC	CASSRTVGDGYTF
.	TRBV7-8	TRBJ2-1	.	TGTGCCAGCAGCTCCCCCTGGAATGAGCAGTTCTTC	CASSSPWNEQFF
.	TRBV27	TRBJ2-7	.	TGTGCCAGCAGTGCGGACTTCTACGAGCAGTACTTC	CASSADFYEQYF
.	TRBV6-5	TRBJ2-7	.	TGTGCCAGCAGCCCCCCGGGACACTCAACCTACGAGCAGTACTTC	CASSPPGHSTYEQYF
.	TRBV7-9	TRBJ2-7	TRBD1	TGTGCCAGCAGCTCGGTCAGGGGGCCCTCCTACGAGCAGTACTTC	CASSSVRGPSYEQYF
once	TRBV11-2	TRBJ1-6	.	TGTGCCAGCAGCTTAGATCCTTACAGGAGCTCCTATAATTCACCCCTCCACTTT	CASSLDPYRSSYNSPLHF
few	TRBV28	TRBJ1-5	TRBD1	TGTGCCAGCAGCCTCGAGACAGGGGGCGGGCAGCCCCAGCATTTT	CASSLETGGGQPQHF
.	TRBV27	TRBJ1-5	.	TGTGCCAGCAGTCAGGGGTTTGACAATCAGCCCCAGCATTTT	CASSQGFDNQPQHF
.	TRBV9	TRBJ1-4	.	TGTGCCAGCAGCGTAGGTGGGGCAACTAATGAAAAACTGTTTTTT	CASSVGGATNEKLFF
.	TRBV4-1	TRBJ2-3	.	TGCGCCAGCAGCCAACAGTCCGATACGCAGTATTTT	CASSQQSDTQYF
once	TRBV28	TRBJ2-7	TRBD1	TGTGCCAGCAGTATCCCGGACAGGGGGCGGTTCGAGCAGTACTTC	CASSIPDRGRFEQYF
.	TRBV2	TRBJ1-2	.	TGTGCCAGCAGTGCTATAGGGCAGGGAGGCGGCTACACCTTC	CASSAIGQGGGYTF
once	TRBV19	TRBJ2-1	.	TGTGCCAGTAGTATGGGAAGCGGAGTAGGGAATGAGCAGTTCTTC	CASSMGSGVGNEQFF
.	TRBV5-6	TRBJ2-3	.	TGTGCCAGCAGCGCGGACGCGGAGTATGACACAGATACGCAGTATTTT	CASSADAEYDTDTQYF
.	TRBV7-6	TRBJ1-1	.	TGTGCCAGCAGCGACGACAGACAGAACACTGAAGCTTTCTTT	CASSDDRQNTEAFF
.	TRBV28	TRBJ2-1	.	TGTGCCAGCTCCGACCGAGGGGACCCTACGTATGAGCAGTTCTTC	CASSDRGDPTYEQFF